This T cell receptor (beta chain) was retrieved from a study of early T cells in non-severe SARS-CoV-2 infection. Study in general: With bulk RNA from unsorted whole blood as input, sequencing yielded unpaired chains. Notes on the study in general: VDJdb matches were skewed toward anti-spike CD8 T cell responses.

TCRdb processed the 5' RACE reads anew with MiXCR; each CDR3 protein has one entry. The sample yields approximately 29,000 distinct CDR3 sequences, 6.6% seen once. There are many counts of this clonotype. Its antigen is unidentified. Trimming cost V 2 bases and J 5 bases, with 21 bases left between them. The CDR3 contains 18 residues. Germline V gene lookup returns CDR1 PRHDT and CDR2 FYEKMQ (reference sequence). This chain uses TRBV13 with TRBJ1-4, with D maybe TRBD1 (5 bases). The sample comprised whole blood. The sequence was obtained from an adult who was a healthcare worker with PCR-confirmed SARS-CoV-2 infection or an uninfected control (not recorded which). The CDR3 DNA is TGTGCCAGCAGCTTACGGCCCTGGGACGTTCAAAAAAATGAAAAACTGTTTTTT. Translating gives CASSLRPWDVQKNEKLFF.